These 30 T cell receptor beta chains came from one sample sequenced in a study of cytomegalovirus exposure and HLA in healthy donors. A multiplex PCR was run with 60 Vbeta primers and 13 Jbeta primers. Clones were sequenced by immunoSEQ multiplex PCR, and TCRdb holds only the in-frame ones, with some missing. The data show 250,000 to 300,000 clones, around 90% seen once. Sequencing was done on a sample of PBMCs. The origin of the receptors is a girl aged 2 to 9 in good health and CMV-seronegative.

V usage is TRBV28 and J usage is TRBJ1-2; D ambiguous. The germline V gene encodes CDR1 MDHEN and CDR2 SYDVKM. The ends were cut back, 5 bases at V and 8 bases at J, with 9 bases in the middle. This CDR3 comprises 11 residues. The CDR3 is CASSPSVGYTF. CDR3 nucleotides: TGTGCCAGCAGTCCTTCCGTGGGCTACACCTTC.

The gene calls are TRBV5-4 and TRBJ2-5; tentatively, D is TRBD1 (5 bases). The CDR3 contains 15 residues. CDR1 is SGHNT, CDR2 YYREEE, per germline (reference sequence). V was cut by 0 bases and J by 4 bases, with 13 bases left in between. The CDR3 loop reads CASSLVGRVTETQYF. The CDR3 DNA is TGTGCCAGCAGCTTGGTCGGCAGGGTCACAGAGACCCAGTACTTC.

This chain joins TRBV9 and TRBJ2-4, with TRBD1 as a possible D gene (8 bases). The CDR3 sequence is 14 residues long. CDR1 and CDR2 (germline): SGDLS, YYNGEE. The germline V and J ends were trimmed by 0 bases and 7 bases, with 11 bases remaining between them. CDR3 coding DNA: TGTGCCAGCAGCGTAGACAGGGGGGGGAACATTCAGTACTTC. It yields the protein CASSVDRGGNIQYF.

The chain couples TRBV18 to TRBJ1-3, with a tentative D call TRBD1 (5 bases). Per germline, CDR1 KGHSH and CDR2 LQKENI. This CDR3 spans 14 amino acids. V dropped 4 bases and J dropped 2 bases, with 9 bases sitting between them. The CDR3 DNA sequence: TGTGCCAGCTCACTTGCAGGGCCTGGAAACACCATATATTTT. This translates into CASSLAGPGNTIYF.

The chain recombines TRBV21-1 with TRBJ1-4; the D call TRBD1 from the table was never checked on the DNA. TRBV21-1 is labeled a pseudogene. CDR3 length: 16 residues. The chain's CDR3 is CASSKAGTVFHEKLFF. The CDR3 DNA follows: TGTGCCAGCAGCAAAGCTGGGACAGTTTTCCATGAAAAACTGTTTTTT.

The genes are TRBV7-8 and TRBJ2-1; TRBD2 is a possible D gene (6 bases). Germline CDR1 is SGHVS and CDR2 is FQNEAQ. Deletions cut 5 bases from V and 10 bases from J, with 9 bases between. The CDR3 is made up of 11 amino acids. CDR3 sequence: CASSPAGEQFF. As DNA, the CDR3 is TGTGCCAGCAGCCCCGCGGGGGAGCAGTTCTTC. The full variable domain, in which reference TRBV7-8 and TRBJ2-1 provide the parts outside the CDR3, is GAGVSQSPRYKVAKRGQDVALRCDPISGHVSLFWYQQALGQGPEFLTYFQNEAQLDKSGLPSDRFFAERPEGSVSTLKIQRTQQEDSAVYLCASSPAGEQFFGPGTRLTVL.

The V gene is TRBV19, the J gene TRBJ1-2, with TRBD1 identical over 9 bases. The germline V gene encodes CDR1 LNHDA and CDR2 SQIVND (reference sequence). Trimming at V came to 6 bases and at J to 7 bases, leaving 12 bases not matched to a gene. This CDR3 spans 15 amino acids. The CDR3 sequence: CASSQGDRVVSGYTF. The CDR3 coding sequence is TGTGCCAGTAGCCAGGGGGACAGGGTGGTGAGTGGCTACACCTTC.

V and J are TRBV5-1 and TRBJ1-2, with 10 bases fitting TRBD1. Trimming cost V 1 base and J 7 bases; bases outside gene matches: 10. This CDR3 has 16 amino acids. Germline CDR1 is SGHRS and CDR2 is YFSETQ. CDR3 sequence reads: CASSLSSGTGDGGYTF. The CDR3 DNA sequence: TGCGCCAGCAGCTTGTCGTCTGGGACAGGGGACGGTGGCTACACCTTC.

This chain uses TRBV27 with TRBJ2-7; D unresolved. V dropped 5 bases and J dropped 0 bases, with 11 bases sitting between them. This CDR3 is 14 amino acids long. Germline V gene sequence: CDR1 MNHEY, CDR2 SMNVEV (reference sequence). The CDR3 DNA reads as TGTGCCAGCAGTCTAGACTGGAGCTCCTACGAGCAGTACTTC. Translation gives CASSLDWSSYEQYF.

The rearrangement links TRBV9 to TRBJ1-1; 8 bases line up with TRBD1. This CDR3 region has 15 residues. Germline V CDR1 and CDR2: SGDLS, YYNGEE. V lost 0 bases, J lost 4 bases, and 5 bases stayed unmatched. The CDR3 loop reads CASSVGRDRTTEAFF. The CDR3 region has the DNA TGTGCCAGCAGCGTAGGAAGGGACAGGACCACTGAAGCTTTCTTT.

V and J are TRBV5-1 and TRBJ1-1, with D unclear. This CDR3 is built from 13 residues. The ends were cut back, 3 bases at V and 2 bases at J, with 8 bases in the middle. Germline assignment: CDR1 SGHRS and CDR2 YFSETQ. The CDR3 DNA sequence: TGCGCCAGCAGCTCGGCGGCTAACACTGAAGCTTTCTTT. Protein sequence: CASSSAANTEAFF. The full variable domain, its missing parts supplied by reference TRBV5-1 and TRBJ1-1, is KAGVTQTPRYLIKTRGQQVTLSCSPISGHRSVSWYQQTPGQGLQFLFEYFSETQRNKGNFPGRFSGRQFSNSRSEMNVSTLELGDSALYLCASSSAANTEAFFGQGTRLTVV.

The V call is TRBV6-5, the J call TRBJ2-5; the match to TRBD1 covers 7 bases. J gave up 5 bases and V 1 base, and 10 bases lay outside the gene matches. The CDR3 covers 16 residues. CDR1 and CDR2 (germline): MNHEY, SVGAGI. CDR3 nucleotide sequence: TGTGCCAGCAGTTACTGGGCAGGGGGTGGGTCGGAGACCCAGTACTTC. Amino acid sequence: CASSYWAGGGSETQYF.

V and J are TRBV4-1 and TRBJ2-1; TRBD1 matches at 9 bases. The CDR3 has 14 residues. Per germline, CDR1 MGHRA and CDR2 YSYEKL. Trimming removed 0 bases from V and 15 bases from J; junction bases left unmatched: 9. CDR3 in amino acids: CASSQDKFGTGLFF. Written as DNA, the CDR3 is TGCGCCAGCAGCCAAGATAAGTTCGGGACAGGGCTGTTCTTC.

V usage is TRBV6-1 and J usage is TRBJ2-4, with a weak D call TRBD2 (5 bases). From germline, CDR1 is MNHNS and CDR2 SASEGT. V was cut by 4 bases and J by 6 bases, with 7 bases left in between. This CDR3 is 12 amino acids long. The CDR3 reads CASSVGANIQYF. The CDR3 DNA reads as TGTGCCAGCAGTGTGGGAGCAAACATTCAGTACTTC.

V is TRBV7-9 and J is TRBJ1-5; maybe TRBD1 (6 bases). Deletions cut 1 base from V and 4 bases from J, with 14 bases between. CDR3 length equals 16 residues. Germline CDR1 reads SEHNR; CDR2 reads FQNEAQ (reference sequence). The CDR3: CASSLVRGSGNQPQHF. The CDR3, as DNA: TGTGCCAGCAGCTTAGTCAGGGGAAGTGGGAATCAGCCCCAGCATTTT.

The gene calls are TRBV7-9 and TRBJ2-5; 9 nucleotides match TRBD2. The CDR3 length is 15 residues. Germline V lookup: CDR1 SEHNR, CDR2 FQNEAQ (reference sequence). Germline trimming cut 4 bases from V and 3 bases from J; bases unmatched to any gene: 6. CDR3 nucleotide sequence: TGTGCCAGCAGCTGGCCGGCTAGCGGGGAAGAGACCCAGTACTTC. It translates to CASSWPASGEETQYF.

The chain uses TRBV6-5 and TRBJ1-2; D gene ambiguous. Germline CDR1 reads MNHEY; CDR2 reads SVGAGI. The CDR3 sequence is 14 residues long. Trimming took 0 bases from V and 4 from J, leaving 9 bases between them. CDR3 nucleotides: TGTGCCAGCAGTTACTCGCGGGGTGGCTATGGCTACACCTTC. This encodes CASSYSRGGYGYTF.

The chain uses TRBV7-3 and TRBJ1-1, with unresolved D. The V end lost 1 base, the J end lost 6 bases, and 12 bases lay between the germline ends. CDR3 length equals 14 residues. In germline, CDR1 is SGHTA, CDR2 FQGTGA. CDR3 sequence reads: CASSLRGSGPEAFF. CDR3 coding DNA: TGTGCCAGCAGCTTAAGGGGTAGCGGACCTGAAGCTTTCTTT.

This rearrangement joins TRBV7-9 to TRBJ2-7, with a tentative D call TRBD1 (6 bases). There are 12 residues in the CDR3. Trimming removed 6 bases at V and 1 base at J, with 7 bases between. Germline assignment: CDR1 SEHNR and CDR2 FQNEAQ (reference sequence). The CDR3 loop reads CASRQGSYEQYF. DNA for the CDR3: TGTGCCAGCAGACAGGGATCCTACGAGCAGTACTTC.

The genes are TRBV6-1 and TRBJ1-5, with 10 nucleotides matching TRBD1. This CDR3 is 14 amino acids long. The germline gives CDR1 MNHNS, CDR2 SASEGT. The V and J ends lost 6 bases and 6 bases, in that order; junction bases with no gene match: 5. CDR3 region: CASSAGTGVQPQHF. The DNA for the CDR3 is TGTGCCAGCAGCGCCGGGACAGGGGTTCAGCCCCAGCATTTT.

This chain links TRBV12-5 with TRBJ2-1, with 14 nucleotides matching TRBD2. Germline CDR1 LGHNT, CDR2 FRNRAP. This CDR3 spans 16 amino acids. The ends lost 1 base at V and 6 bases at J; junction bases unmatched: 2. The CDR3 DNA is TGTGCTAGTGGTTTGGCGGGACTAGCGGGAGTCAATGAGCAGTTCTTC. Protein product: CASGLAGLAGVNEQFF.

CDR3 residues: CASSLMGSGGETQYF. The CDR3 DNA sequence: TGTGCCAGCAGCTTAATGGGATCGGGGGGAGAGACCCAGTACTTC. The chain recombines TRBV11-2 with TRBJ2-5, with 7 bases fitting TRBD2. The CDR3 runs to 15 residues. The ends lost 2 bases at V and 4 bases at J; junction bases unmatched: 7. Germline CDR1 SGHAT, CDR2 FQNNGV.

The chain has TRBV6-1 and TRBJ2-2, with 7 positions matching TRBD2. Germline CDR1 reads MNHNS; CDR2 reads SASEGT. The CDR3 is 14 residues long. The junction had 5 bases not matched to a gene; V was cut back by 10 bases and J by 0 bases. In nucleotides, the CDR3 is TGTGCCACCCGGGAGGCAGCGAACACCGGGGAGCTGTTTTTT. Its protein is CATREAANTGELFF.

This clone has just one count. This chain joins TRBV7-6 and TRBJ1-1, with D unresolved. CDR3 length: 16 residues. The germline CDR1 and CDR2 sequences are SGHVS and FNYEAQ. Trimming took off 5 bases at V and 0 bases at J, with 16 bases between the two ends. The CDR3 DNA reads TGTGCCAGCAGCCGAGAGGGAAGGGCCATGAACACTGAAGCTTTCTTT. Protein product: CASSREGRAMNTEAFF.

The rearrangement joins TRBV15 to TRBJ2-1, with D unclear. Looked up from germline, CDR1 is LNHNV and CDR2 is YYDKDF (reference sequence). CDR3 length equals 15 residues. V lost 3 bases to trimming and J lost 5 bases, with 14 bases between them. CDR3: CATSSSIDPDNEQFF. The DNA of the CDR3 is TGTGCCACCAGCAGTAGCATCGACCCCGACAATGAGCAGTTCTTC.

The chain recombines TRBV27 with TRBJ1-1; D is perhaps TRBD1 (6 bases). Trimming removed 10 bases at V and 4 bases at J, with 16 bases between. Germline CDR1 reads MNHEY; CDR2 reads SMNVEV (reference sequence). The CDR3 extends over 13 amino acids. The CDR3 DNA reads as TGTGCCACCATACGAAGGGGGGGCACTGAAGCTTTCTTT. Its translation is CATIRRGGTEAFF.

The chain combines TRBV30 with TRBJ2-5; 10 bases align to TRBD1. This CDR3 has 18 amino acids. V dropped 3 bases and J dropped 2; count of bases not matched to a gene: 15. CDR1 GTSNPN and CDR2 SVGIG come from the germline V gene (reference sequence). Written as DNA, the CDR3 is TGTGCCTGGAGCCGGGACAGGGGTTTCCCCTCGACTCAAGAGACCCAGTACTTC. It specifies CAWSRDRGFPSTQETQYF.

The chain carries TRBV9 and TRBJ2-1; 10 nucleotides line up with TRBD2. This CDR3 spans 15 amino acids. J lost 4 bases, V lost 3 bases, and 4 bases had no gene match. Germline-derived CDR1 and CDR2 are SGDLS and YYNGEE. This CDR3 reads CASSASGGAYNEQFF. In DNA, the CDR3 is TGTGCCAGCAGCGCGAGCGGGGGGGCGTACAATGAGCAGTTCTTC.

The CDR3: CASEPNTHGYTF. CDR3 sequence (DNA): TGTGCCAGCGAACCTAATACTCATGGCTACACCTTC. The chain couples TRBV9 to TRBJ1-2, with no clear D. The V end lost 7 bases, the J end lost 6 bases, and 13 bases lay between the germline ends. The CDR3 covers 12 residues. Germline V gene lookup returns CDR1 SGDLS and CDR2 YYNGEE. The complete variable domain, with remaining parts taken from reference TRBV9 and TRBJ1-2, reads DSGVTQTPKHLITATGQRVTLRCSPRSGDLSVYWYQQSLDQGLQFLIQYYNGEERAKGNILERFSAQQFPDLHSELNLSSLELGDSALYFCASEPNTHGYTFGSGTRLTVV.

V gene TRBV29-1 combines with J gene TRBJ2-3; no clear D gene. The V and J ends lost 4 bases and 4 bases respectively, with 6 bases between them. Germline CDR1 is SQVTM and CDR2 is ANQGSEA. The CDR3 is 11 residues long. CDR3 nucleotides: TGCAGCGTTGCCGTCGCAGATACGCAGTATTTT. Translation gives CSVAVADTQYF.